This T cell receptor (beta chain) was sequenced in a study of PD-1 blockade in classical Hodgkin lymphoma. The table came from immunoSEQ multiplex PCR; TCRdb's copy has only in-frame clones and leaves some out. Seen here are roughly 38,000 clones, more than 85% observed once, and the top ten hold 5% to 6.5%. The CDR3 is made up of 13 amino acids. Trimming took 7 bases from V and 6 from J; bases not matched to a gene: 4. The germline CDR1 and CDR2 sequences are LNHDA and SQIVND (reference sequence). There was relapse after autologous stem cell transplantation in every patient, and there was variation in brentuximab vedotin exposure. Complete response, partial response or progressive disease constituted the best response categories observed.

The source was peripheral blood mononuclear cells (PBMCs), collected before the second cycle of nivolumab. The receptor comes from a human donor with classical Hodgkin lymphoma. This chain connects TRBV19 to TRBJ2-7, with 12 nucleotides matching TRBD2. The DNA for the CDR3 is TGTGCCAGTAAGACTAGCGGGAGTCGCGAGCAGTACTTC. Translation gives CASKTSGSREQYF.